This entry concerns a single T cell receptor (beta chain). As yet, its antigen is unknown. The junction does not match germline at one end; this may be a read error. This sample stems from a study of T cell repertoires and HLA-DP antigens. Study as a whole: In vitro CD4+ alloreactivity was against HeLa-presented HLA-DP. Versus self, one alloantigen differed at one groove amino acid, the other at nine to eleven.

The CDR3 is 11 amino acids. The germline CDR1 and CDR2 sequences are DFQATT and SNEGSKA (reference sequence). Study-wide points: Sorted CD137+ clonality was roughly 0.39 for both alloantigens, versus 0.03 to 0.04 pre-culture.

Assay used: immunoSEQ multiplex PCR; TCRdb lists only in-frame clones, some missing. The data show approximately 86,000 clones, about nine tenths seen once. The rearrangement links TRBV20-1 to TRBJ2-1; D assignment may be TRBD1 or TRBD2 (5 bases each). The material sequenced was CD4+ T cells from PBMCs. The sequence was collected from a man aged 45-65 years in good health and CMV-seronegative. CDR3 bases: TGCAGTGCCAGAGGGGTCTGGGAGCAGTTCTTC. Amino acids: CSARGVWEQFF.